Each of the 20 T cell receptor beta chains below was sequenced from the same sample in a study of monozygotic twins with inflammatory bowel disease. Following a re-call of the 5' RACE reads, TCRdb has one entry per CDR3 protein and lacks DNA. Found here are about 420,000 distinct CDR3 sequences; the top ten clones hold roughly 2.5%. The sequenced sample was blood. These receptors were taken from a human donor with ulcerative colitis or Crohn's disease, or a healthy co-twin of an affected twin (not recorded which).

This chain joins TRBV5-5 and TRBJ2-2; there is no DNA to check the TCRdb D call of TRBD1. Germline V lookup: CDR1 SGHKS, CDR2 YYEKEE (reference sequence). CDR3 length equals 16 residues. This chain's CDR3 is CASSSDRGLYSGELFF. Looking up the rest from reference TRBV5-5 and TRBJ2-2 gives the full variable domain: DAGVTQSPTHLIKTRGQQVTLRCSPISGHKSVSWYQQVLGQGPQFIFQYYEKEERGRGNFPDRFSARQFPNYSSELNVNALLLGDSALYLCASSSDRGLYSGELFFGEGSRLTVL.

The chain has TRBV7-8 and TRBJ2-3; TCRdb proposes TRBD2, but this gene call is untestable without DNA. Germline CDR1 and CDR2: SGHVS and FQNEAQ. The CDR3 extends over 18 amino acids. The CDR3 spells CASSLPLPISGNTDTQYF.

This chain joins TRBV7-2 and TRBJ2-7. Germline V gene data show CDR1 as SGHTA and CDR2 as FQGNSA. CDR3 length equals 13 residues. The CDR3 protein is CASSSRSSYEQYF.

The V call is TRBV7-2, the J call TRBJ1-2; TCRdb's D call of TRBD1 is untestable without DNA. The CDR3 consists of 16 residues. Germline-derived CDR1 and CDR2 are SGHTA and FQGNSA. The chain's CDR3 is CASSSGGGRANYGYTF. Based on the CDR3 plus reference TRBV7-2 and TRBJ1-2, the full variable domain is GAGVSQSPSNKVTEKGKDVELRCDPISGHTALYWYRQSLGQGLEFLIYFQGNSAPDKSGLPSDRFSAERTGGSVSTLTIQRTQQEDSAVYLCASSSGGGRANYGYTFGSGTRLTVV.

J is TRBJ1-1 and V is TRBV12-3 or TRBV12-4. This CDR3 contains 17 residues. CDR3 loop: CASSFWGRNGLNTEAFF.

The chain uses TRBV10-3 and TRBJ2-5; the D call from TCRdb, TRBD1, cannot be confirmed without DNA. CDR1 is ENHRY, CDR2 SYGVKD, per germline. The CDR3 extends over 12 amino acids. CDR3 region: CAISERGETQYF.

V usage is TRBV24-1 and J usage is TRBJ2-2; the TCRdb D gene call, TRBD1, has no DNA to confirm it. The CDR3 runs 18 residues. The V gene's germline CDR1 is KGHDR and CDR2 SFDVKD. This CDR3 is CATSAVDRDVVGGGELFF.

The chain carries TRBV18 and TRBJ1-1. Germline V gives CDR1 KGHSH, CDR2 LQKENI. This CDR3 is built from 12 residues. The CDR3 protein is CASSPPGGDAFF.

The J gene is TRBJ1-5, the V gene TRBV12-3 or TRBV12-4; TCRdb reports TRBD1, a call that lacks DNA to check it against. The CDR3 runs 12 residues. CDR3 loop: CASRRGGQPQHF.

CDR3 amino acids: CASSLLPGLAGGSSYNEQFF. The genes are TRBV7-3 and TRBJ2-1; TCRdb returns TRBD2, unconfirmable since there is no DNA. This CDR3 spans 20 amino acids. Germline V gene lookup returns CDR1 SGHTA and CDR2 FQGTGA.

J is TRBJ2-2 and V is TRBV24-1; there is no DNA to check the TCRdb D call of TRBD1. This CDR3 region has 16 residues. Germline values: CDR1 KGHDR, CDR2 SFDVKD. The CDR3 is CATSDIRQGATGELFF.

The V and J genes are TRBV20-1 and TRBJ2-7; TCRdb indicates TRBD2, and absent DNA this call remains unverified. CDR1 is DFQATT and CDR2 is SNEGSKA in the germline V gene (reference sequence). The CDR3 loop spans 13 amino acids. This chain's CDR3 is CSARTSGRYEQYF.

The chain has TRBV5-1 and TRBJ1-1; with no DNA, the TCRdb D assignment of TRBD1 cannot be verified. The CDR3 is made up of 16 amino acids. CDR1 SGHRS and CDR2 YFSETQ come from the germline V gene. The CDR3: CASSSVRQGVGTEAFF.

The V gene is TRBV20-1, the J gene TRBJ1-5. Per germline, CDR1 DFQATT and CDR2 SNEGSKA (reference sequence). The CDR3 has 14 residues. The CDR3 reads CSARLAANNQPQHF.

V is TRBV7-2 and J is TRBJ2-5; TCRdb outputs TRBD1, but without DNA this stays unchecked. The CDR3 extends over 14 amino acids. Germline CDR1 and CDR2: SGHTA and FQGNSA. The CDR3: CASSSGHPPMSQYF.

The CDR3 protein is CSAGLAGLGNEQFF. The chain has TRBV20-1 and TRBJ2-1; with no DNA, the TCRdb D assignment of TRBD2 cannot be verified. The CDR3 totals 14 residues. Germline CDR1 and CDR2: DFQATT and SNEGSKA (reference sequence).

The V gene is TRBV4-1, the J gene TRBJ1-4; TCRdb picks TRBD1, but there is no DNA to check that call. The CDR3 has 15 residues. Germline V lookup: CDR1 MGHRA, CDR2 YSYEKL. The CDR3: CASSQTRGDNEKLFF.

The chain couples TRBV10-2 to TRBJ1-6. The CDR3 extends over 15 amino acids. CDR1 and CDR2 from the germline V gene are WSHSY and SAAADI. The CDR3 loop reads CASGGRGDYNSPLHF.

The chain is built from TRBV7-8 and TRBJ2-7; with no DNA, the TCRdb D assignment of TRBD2 cannot be verified. Germline V gene lookup returns CDR1 SGHVS and CDR2 FQNEAQ. This CDR3 region has 15 residues. The CDR3 is CASSLVRTSGSREYF.

This chain connects TRBV7-2 to TRBJ2-1. CDR3 length: 15 residues. Looked up from germline, CDR1 is SGHTA and CDR2 is FQGNSA. The CDR3 here is CASSLVGSSYNEQFF.